This T cell receptor beta chain stems from a study of CD8 T cells in cerebrospinal fluid in Alzheimer's disease. Study outcomes and limitations: The largest CSF clone was proportionally bigger in mild cognitive impairment or Alzheimer's disease than controls.

About this clonotype: What it recognizes is unknown.

The CDR3 is 16 residues long. Germline loops: CDR1 SGHTA, CDR2 FQGTGA. CSF cells underwent 10X single-cell V(D)J and 5' gene-expression profiling. With the 10x single-cell sequencing reads reprocessed, TCRdb shows one record per CDR3 protein and no DNA. The sample's table shows 1,500 to 2,000 distinct CDR3 sequences. All participants were free of acute infectious disease and in good physical condition. The V and J genes are TRBV7-3 and TRBJ2-3; TCRdb outputs TRBD2, but without DNA this stays unchecked. This clonotype originated in a human donor with mild cognitive impairment. Sequenced input: cerebrospinal fluid. CDR3 amino acids: CASSSGLAGGTDTQYF.